The 12 T cell receptor beta chains below were found in one sample sequenced in a study of identical twins. In TCRdb, the 5' RACE reads were re-called with MiXCR into one record per CDR3 protein. The table lists about 720,000 distinct CDR3 sequences, about 20% of them singletons. This same sample was also taken into another study, of T cells expressing NK-cell markers.

The sample consisted of PBMCs. These receptors were obtained from a woman aged 18 to 35 in good health.

J is TRBJ2-2 and V is TRBV7-2, with 11 bases matching TRBD2. The CDR3 is 16 amino acids. J lost 5 bases, V lost 5 bases, and 7 bases had no gene match. CDR1 is SGHTA, CDR2 FQGNSA, per germline. The CDR3 here is CASSARTSGSTGELFF. The CDR3 nucleotides read TGTGCCAGCAGCGCCCGGACTAGCGGGTCGACCGGGGAGCTGTTTTTT.

The chain carries TRBV4-2 and TRBJ2-2; TRBD2 might be the D (5 bases). Trimming took off 3 bases at V and 6 bases at J, with 17 bases between the two ends. CDR3 length: 16 amino acids. The germline V gene encodes CDR1 LGHNA and CDR2 YNFKEQ. The CDR3 is CASSQAAGLSPGELFF. In nucleotides, the CDR3 is TGTGCCAGCAGCCAGGCTGCGGGTCTATCCCCCGGGGAGCTGTTTTTT.

This clonotype was counted only a few times. The gene calls are TRBV11-2 and TRBJ1-5; unclear D gene. The CDR3 has 14 residues. Trimming removed 4 bases at V and 3 bases at J, with 10 bases between. The germline V gene encodes CDR1 SGHAT and CDR2 FQNNGV. In DNA form, the CDR3 reads TGTGCCAGCAGCTCAGGAATTGACAATCAGCCCCAGCATTTT. Its translation is CASSSGIDNQPQHF.

This chain connects TRBV15 to TRBJ2-3; the D gene is possibly TRBD2 (6 bases). CDR3 length equals 17 residues. Trimming took 2 bases from V and 3 from J, leaving 18 bases between them. The germline gives CDR1 LNHNV, CDR2 YYDKDF (reference sequence). CDR3 bases: TGTGCCACCAGCAGACCCCGTCGAGGCGGAGGGACAGATACGCAGTATTTT. Amino acids: CATSRPRRGGGTDTQYF.

V is TRBV6-1 and J is TRBJ2-7; 8 bases line up with TRBD1. CDR1 is MNHNS, CDR2 SASEGT, per germline. CDR3 length: 17 amino acids. With 8 bases clipped from V and 0 bases from J, the junction kept 15 bases outside the gene matches. The CDR3 sequence is CASRKKGGQAGSYEQYF. Written as DNA, the CDR3 is TGTGCCAGCCGTAAAAAAGGGGGACAGGCCGGCTCCTACGAGCAGTACTTC.

V gene TRBV11-3 combines with J gene TRBJ2-1, with TRBD1 as a possible D gene (6 bases). V lost 7 bases, J lost 7 bases, and 14 bases lay in between. The V gene's germline CDR1 is SGHNT and CDR2 YENEEA. This CDR3 region has 13 residues. In nucleotides, the CDR3 is TGTGCCAGCATGGGACAAAAGGCGAATGAGCAGTTCTTC. This sequence encodes CASMGQKANEQFF.

The CDR3 region is CASSPIHHPPGYEQYF. DNA of the CDR3: TGTGCCAGCAGCCCTATACATCACCCCCCAGGGTACGAGCAGTACTTC. The rearrangement uses TRBV11-2 and TRBJ2-7, with D perhaps TRBD1 (5 bases). Between the trimmed V and J ends, which lost 5 bases and 4 bases, there was a span of 21 bases. The CDR3 has 16 amino acids. Germline values: CDR1 SGHAT, CDR2 FQNNGV.

This clonotype appeared a few times. The rearrangement links TRBV5-1 to TRBJ2-3; TRBD1 is a possible D gene (5 bases). Trimming shortened V by 1 base and J by 9 bases, and 18 bases separated the two germline ends. The CDR3 is 15 residues long. Germline CDR1 SGHRS, CDR2 YFSETQ. Here the CDR3 reads CASSLTGAHQETQYF. In DNA form, the CDR3 reads TGCGCCAGCAGCTTGACAGGAGCCCACCAGGAAACGCAGTATTTT.

This clonotype was observed many times. This chain joins TRBV29-1 and TRBJ2-6, with 7 bases that match TRBD1. The CDR3 sequence is 15 residues long. Unmatched junction bases numbered 6, after V lost 7 bases and J lost 0 bases. Germline V lookup: CDR1 SQVTM, CDR2 ANQGSEA. The chain's CDR3 is CSARDRSSGANVLTF. CDR3 coding DNA: TGCAGCGCCCGGGACAGAAGCTCTGGGGCCAACGTCCTGACTTTC.

This clonotype showed up just a few times. This rearrangement joins TRBV12-3 or TRBV12-4 to TRBJ1-2; D gene uncertain. CDR3 length: 13 amino acids. V was trimmed by 7 bases and J by 9 bases, leaving 18 bases between them. The DNA of the CDR3 is TGTGCCAGCACCCCGACCTCAACCGGAAGCTACACCTTC. This encodes CASTPTSTGSYTF.

The chain joins TRBV10-3 to TRBJ1-1; 7 bases agree with TRBD1. Trimming cost V 0 bases and J 0 bases; bases outside gene matches: 7. The CDR3 totals 17 residues. Per germline, CDR1 ENHRY and CDR2 SYGVKD. Here the CDR3 reads CAISESGRGALNTEAFF. The CDR3 DNA is TGTGCCATCAGTGAGTCGGGCAGGGGGGCGTTGAACACTGAAGCTTTCTTT.

This clonotype was observed a few times. The chain has TRBV5-1 and TRBJ2-7, with TRBD2 matching 10 bases. V was clipped by 4 bases and J by 3 bases; unmatched bases: 10. Germline values: CDR1 SGHRS, CDR2 YFSETQ. The CDR3 length is 16 residues. The CDR3 coding sequence is TGCGCCAGCAGCCCCGGTTGGCTAGCGGGAGTCTACGAGCAGTACTTC. Residues: CASSPGWLAGVYEQYF.